The sequence of this TCR beta chain was determined in a study of blood T cell repertoires in COVID-19. In the study overall: In each case, the material was cDNA or gDNA derived from T cells, B-cell-depleted T cells, or PBMCs.

Germline CDR1 and CDR2: WNHNN and SYGVQD (reference sequence). There are 16 residues in the CDR3. The trim removed 5 bases at V and 4 bases at J, leaving 10 bases unmatched. Authors' analysis steps: Nucleated cell number was recorded as an estimate derived from reference gene primer amplification. Repertoires were generated with immunoSEQ multiplex PCR, while TCRdb's copy carries only in-frame clones and drops some. V, J and clone size are those of that table, while D and trimming were read from the DNA. The data show roughly 150,000 clones, approximately 90% seen once. This sequence joins TRBV10-1 and TRBJ2-2; TRBD1 matches at 7 bases. This TCR derives from a woman in her forties with acute or convalescent COVID-19. Specimen: peripheral blood. The CDR3 spells CASSPNLRGRTGELFF. The DNA for the CDR3 is TGCGCCAGCAGTCCTAACCTAAGGGGGCGCACCGGGGAGCTGTTTTTT.